What follows describes a single TCR beta chain. The CDR3 has 13 residues. Trimming took 1 base from V and 7 from J, leaving 11 bases between them. Per germline, CDR1 LGHDT and CDR2 YNNKEL (reference sequence). These data are taken from a study of T-cell reconstitution after alpha-beta-depleted transplantation in children. Construction of the TCRbeta library involved unique molecular identifiers. MiXCR, run by TCRdb on the PCR reads, gives a single entry per CDR3 protein. Found here are about 540,000 distinct CDR3 sequences, 18% of them singletons; the top ten hold 3.3%. J is TRBJ2-7 and V is TRBV3-1; D is possibly TRBD2 (5 bases). This receptor was obtained from a human donor who donated a stem cell graft to a child with acute lymphoblastic leukemia. The input for sequencing was PBMCs from the stem cell graft donor, taken from the stem cell graft. The CDR3 region has the DNA TGTGCCAGCAGCCAAGTCACTAGGAAAGAGCAGTACTTC. Protein sequence: CASSQVTRKEQYF.